This T cell receptor (beta chain) was found in a study of blood T cells in healthy people across ages (dated by TCRdb to between 2014 and 2017). Context from the whole study: Template switching captured roughly one uniquely barcoded TCR beta cDNA molecule per two T cells in model experiments. Using deep sequencing normalized with unique cDNA molecular identifiers, the study measured how TCR beta repertoire diversity changes with age. Donors were grouped into four age groups: young (average 16 years), middle-aged (around 39), aged (over 55) and long-lived (about 89). Donors of different ages were randomly distributed across sequencing lanes to avoid experimental bias. For two donors (one aged 18 to 29 and one aged 80 or older), the study analyzed two additional independent replicas of 1 million unique cDNA reads from the same blood draw.

The 40 or so donors, aged about 6 to 90 years, were systemically healthy Caucasian individuals from Russia. Each donor gave ten milliliters of peripheral blood, collected into EDTA-treated Vacutainer tubes. Ficoll-Paque density-gradient centrifugation was used to isolate PBMCs, with at least 7 million obtained per sample. Total RNA was extracted from PBMCs with Trizol reagent, with at least 6 micrograms obtained per sample. For every donor, flow cytometry on a PBMC aliquot measured the percentage of naive CD45RAhigh/CD27high T cells. Looking up the germline V gene (reference sequence) yields CDR1 DFQATT and CDR2 SNEGSKA. From cysteine to phenylalanine, the CDR3 is 14 amino acids long. The kept DNA is CDR3 alone, 42 bases in frame from the first base. V is cut back by 2 bases and J by 10 bases, with 8 bases in the junction unmatched. The protocol used for the library was 5' RACE. The run used an Illumina HiSeq 2500. The second PCR ran for roughly 7 to 12 cycles and used a J-beta primer mix along with a sample-barcoded 5' primer. A template-switch 5' adaptor carrying 12 random nucleotides introduced a unique molecular identifier onto each TCR beta cDNA molecule. At least 3 million CDR3-containing paired-end reads were obtained from each sample. First-strand cDNA synthesis was performed from all RNA using the Mint cDNA synthesis kit, with priming by a TRBC-specific oligonucleotide. After uracil-DNA glycosylase treatment, a first 18-cycle PCR used universal primers M1SS and BC2_uni_R on all cDNA. In the original analysis: For normalization, 1 million high-quality reads were randomly selected from each sample, with every read carrying a distinct molecular identifier. Instead of being binned into consensus sequences, reads with shared molecular identifiers were discarded. MiTCR, set to a Q25 quality threshold and the strictest error-elimination algorithm, was used for CDR3 identification, clonotype clustering and error correction. Lower-bound total TCR beta diversity was estimated with a nonparametric unseen species model using Euler transformation. TCRdb reprocessed the public reads (quality trimming at Q25 with fastp, clone calling with MiXCR) and kept in-frame beta chains. Duplicate CDR3 protein sequences are folded into a single record with the most common DNA and genes. The V and J calls here are based on TCRdb, not the publication. The sample profile shows under 1,000,000 distinct CDR3 sequences; around half of them were found once. The ten largest account for around 18% of the sample.

Points the paper makes about the study in general: Observed TCR beta diversity per million T cells fell roughly linearly with age, and a significant reduction was already apparent by age roughly 40. A strong correlation was found between observed TCR beta diversity and the percentage of naive T cells measured by flow cytometry. Conclusive comparison of naive and antigen-experienced compartments was prevented by the profiling of bulk unsorted PBMCs. The long-lived group showed more naive CD4+ T cells, fewer expanded clones and increased TCR diversity than the aged group, suggesting age selection. Estimates of total diversity from one million sequenced T cells were regarded as lower bounds and underestimates. Because donor CMV infection status was unknown, age-related changes in expanded clonotypes were potentially confounded.

About this clonotype: No cognate antigen has been identified for it. Base quality data are lacking; no much larger clone is found one base away.

The sequenced sample consisted of blood. The TCR was taken from an elderly man in good health. Here the chain combines TRBV20-1 and TRBJ2-1, with 10 central nucleotides matching TRBD2. For the CDR3, the sequence is CSARPLAGVEEQFF. The sequence in DNA is TGCAGTGCTAGACCTCTAGCGGGAGTAGAGGAGCAGTTCTTC.